This TCR beta chain is from a study of Graves' ophthalmopathy and Graves' hyperthyroidism listed by TCRdb under 2018. Concerning the study at large: Peripheral blood was collected at initial diagnosis, prior to any treatment. The roughly 99 discovery patients were divided at random into training and test sets in a 7:3 ratio. In six or seven hyperthyroidism patients, the T-cell repertoires found in thyroid tissue were compared with those found in blood. In total, over 130 blood samples were TCR-sequenced: 40 to 45 ophthalmopathy, about 75 hyperthyroidism and around 17 hyperthyroidism-to-ophthalmopathy patients. The study used signatures of the TCR beta repertoire to tell Graves' ophthalmopathy apart from Graves' hyperthyroidism and to predict which patients would progress to ophthalmopathy. To explore V-J signatures distinguishing ophthalmopathy from hyperthyroidism, a discovery set of around 100 patients (roughly 45 ophthalmopathy, 57 stable hyperthyroidism) was enrolled. For independent validation, a separate cohort was made up of 18 hyperthyroidism patients plus 17 patients who later progressed from hyperthyroidism to ophthalmopathy. Following sample collection, hyperthyroidism patients were given methimazole at a starting dose of 30 mg daily, and ophthalmopathy patients were given high-dose intravenous methylprednisolone.

This clonotype has at least ten counts. The antigen this receptor binds is unknown. No base qualities exist here, and no much larger clone lies one base off it. What the study reported, not specific to this receptor: Most of the expanded thyroid clonotypes with a frequency above 0.001 were also detected in blood, and it was suggested that the thyroid immune response may be reflected by blood repertoires. No statistical method was used to set the sample size in advance, and the investigators knew which group each participant was assigned to. Ophthalmopathy was separated from stable hyperthyroidism by the 13-signature model with roughly 88% sensitivity and about 81% specificity in cross-validation and with 80%/75% in the test set. In validation, the model predicted ophthalmopathy progression with more than 70% sensitivity and 72% to 80% specificity; some 13 predicted patients were CT-confirmed with GO in a median of about 6.1 months.

TCR beta CDR3 regions were amplified from RNA transcripts for repertoire sequencing. A first-round RT-PCR used HTBI primers with the Qiagen OneStep RT-PCR kit, followed by a second-round multiplex PCR, size selection and purification. Sequencing of the libraries was carried out on an Illumina HiSeq2000 in paired-end mode with 100 bp reads. As for the authors' bioinformatics: SOAPnuke was used to process the reads, throwing out any read that had adapters, had uncalled bases, had a mean Phred below 15, or lacked an exact constant-primer or identifier match. COPE v1.2.5 was used to merge the high-quality paired reads. Each unique nucleotide sequence was treated as a clonotype, and MiTCR v1.1 was used to align the clonotypes to the IMGT TRB V, D and J references. The analysis was limited to V-J combinations with a frequency above 0.0001, which together covered approximately 99% of the repertoires. A TCR clonal expansion and chaos score per V-J combination was defined as the ratio of F50 clonal expansion to chaos observed in the TCRdist matrix. Welch's t-statistics and random forest were used to narrow the features down to roughly twelve V-J combinations, which were then fed into a naive Bayes classifier. Thyroid-blood repertoire similarity was quantified with the Morisita-Horn index. The public reads were reprocessed in TCRdb via fastp at Q25 and MiXCR, keeping in-frame beta chains. CDR3 protein sequences are deduplicated, and each keeps its most common genes and DNA. It is TCRdb's table, rather than the study itself, that gives the V and J calls and clone size. The sample data list hundreds of thousands of distinct CDR3 sequences, and about 24% of these were observed just once. Jointly, the top ten make up around 7% of the sample.

Relative to germline, V is missing 10 bases and J is missing 5 bases, with 24 bases of the junction outside any gene match. The CDR3 starts with the cysteine, ends with the phenylalanine, and has 18 residues. Here the CDR3 DNA is all that survives: 54 bases in frame from base 1. The germline V gene encodes CDR1 MGHDK and CDR2 SYGVNS. Hyperthyroidism was defined as stable when no progression to ophthalmopathy occurred within 18 months of follow-up. Hyperthyroidism patients were newly diagnosed, were aged 18 to 65 years, and had a disease duration under 2 months. Patients with other autoimmune diseases, uncontrolled infections, pregnancy or lactation were excluded from the study. Diagnosis was based on clinical symptoms, serum thyroxine, TRAb, thyroid ultrasound and orbital computed tomography. Using Ficoll-Paque density gradient centrifugation, PBMCs were isolated from 9 to 10 ml of fresh peripheral blood. Trizol reagent was used to extract the total RNA, and its quality was then checked on an Agilent 2100 Bioanalyzer.

Recombination linked TRBV25-1 to TRBJ2-5; TRBD1 agrees with 8 junctional bases. This receptor was taken from a woman aged 18-35 years with stable Graves' hyperthyroidism. Some clones in this sample may be carry-over from other donors' samples. Donor details come from another sample of the same person, matched by shared clones. Sequenced material: peripheral blood. The CDR3 here reads CATQHGQGEWTGWETQYF. Here is the DNA: TGTGCCACCCAGCATGGACAAGGCGAGTGGACAGGGTGGGAGACCCAGTACTTC.